This T cell receptor (delta chain) was obtained from a study of γδ T cells in repeated Plasmodium falciparum infection. On the study more broadly: The natural-infection arm compared Malian children under seasonal malaria with matched Australian children. Malian repertoires were sampled cross-sectionally without transmission and longitudinally through febrile malaria.

This clone turned up a few times. This is likely an artifact of a read error, given a far larger clone one base away. Other nucleotide sequences in the sample specify the same CDR3. V was pared by 6 bases and J by 0 bases, with 17 bases between. This CDR3 is built from 16 residues. Germline V gene data show CDR1 as TSWWSYY and CDR2 as QGS. Gammadelta T cells were flow-sorted from PBMC into Vgamma9/Vdelta2+ and Vdelta2-negative populations for bulk analysis. TCRdb applied CATT to the multiplex PCR reads for clone calling. Here the sample spans about 48,000 delta-chain clones, 1.6% being singletons. The chain recombines TRDV1 with TRDJ1; D possibly corresponds to TRDD2 (5 bases). The J gene is not listed in TCRdb, so it was assigned here from a DNA match to germline. The sequenced sample consisted of gamma-delta T cells from blood. The sequence derives from a pool of human donors (malaria-infected and uninfected, not separated). The CDR3 spells CALGVDFPPNTDKLIF. The CDR3 nucleotides are TGTGCTCTTGGCGTGGACTTCCCTCCCAACACCGATAAACTCATCTTT.